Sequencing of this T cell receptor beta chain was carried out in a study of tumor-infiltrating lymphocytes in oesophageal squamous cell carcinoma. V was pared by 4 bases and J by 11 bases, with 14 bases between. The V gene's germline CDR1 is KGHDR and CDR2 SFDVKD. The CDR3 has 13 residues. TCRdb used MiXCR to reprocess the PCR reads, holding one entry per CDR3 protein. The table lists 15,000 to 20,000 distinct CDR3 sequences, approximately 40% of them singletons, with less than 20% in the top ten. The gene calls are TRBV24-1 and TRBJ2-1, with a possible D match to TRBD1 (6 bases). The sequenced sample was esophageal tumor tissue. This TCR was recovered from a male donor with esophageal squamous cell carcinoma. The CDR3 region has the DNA TGTGCCACCAGTGAGGGGACACCGAAGAAGCAGTTCTTC. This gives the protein CATSEGTPKKQFF.